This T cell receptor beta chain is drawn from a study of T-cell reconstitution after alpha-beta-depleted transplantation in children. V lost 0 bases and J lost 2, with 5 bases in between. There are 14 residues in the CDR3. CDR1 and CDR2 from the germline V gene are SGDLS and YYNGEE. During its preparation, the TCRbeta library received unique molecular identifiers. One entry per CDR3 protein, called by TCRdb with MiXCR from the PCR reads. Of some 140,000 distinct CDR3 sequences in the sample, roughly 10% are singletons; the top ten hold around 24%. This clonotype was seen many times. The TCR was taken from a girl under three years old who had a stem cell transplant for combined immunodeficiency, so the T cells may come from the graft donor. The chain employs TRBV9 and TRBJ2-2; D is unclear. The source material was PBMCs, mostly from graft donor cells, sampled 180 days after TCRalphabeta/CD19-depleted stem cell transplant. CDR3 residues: CASSVGGNTGELFF. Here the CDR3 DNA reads TGTGCCAGCAGCGTAGGCGGTAACACCGGGGAGCTGTTTTTT.